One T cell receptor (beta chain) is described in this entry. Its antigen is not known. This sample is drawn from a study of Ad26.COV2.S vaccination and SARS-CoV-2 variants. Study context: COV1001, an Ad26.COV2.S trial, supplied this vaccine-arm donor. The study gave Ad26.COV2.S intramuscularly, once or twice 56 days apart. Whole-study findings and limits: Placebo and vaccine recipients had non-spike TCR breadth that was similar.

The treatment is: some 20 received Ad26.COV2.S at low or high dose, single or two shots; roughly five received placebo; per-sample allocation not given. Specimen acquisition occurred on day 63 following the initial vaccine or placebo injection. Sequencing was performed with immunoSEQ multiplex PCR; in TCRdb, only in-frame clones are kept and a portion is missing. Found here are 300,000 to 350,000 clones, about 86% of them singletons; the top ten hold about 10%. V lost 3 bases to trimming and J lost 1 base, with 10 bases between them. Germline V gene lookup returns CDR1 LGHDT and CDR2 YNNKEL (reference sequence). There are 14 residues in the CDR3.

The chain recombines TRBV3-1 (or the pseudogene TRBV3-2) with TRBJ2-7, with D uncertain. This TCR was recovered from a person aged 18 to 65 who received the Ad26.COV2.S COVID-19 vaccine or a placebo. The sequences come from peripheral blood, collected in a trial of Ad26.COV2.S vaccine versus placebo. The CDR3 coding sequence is TGTGCCAGCAGCCACTTCGGGCCATCCTACGAGCAGTACTTC. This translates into CASSHFGPSYEQYF.